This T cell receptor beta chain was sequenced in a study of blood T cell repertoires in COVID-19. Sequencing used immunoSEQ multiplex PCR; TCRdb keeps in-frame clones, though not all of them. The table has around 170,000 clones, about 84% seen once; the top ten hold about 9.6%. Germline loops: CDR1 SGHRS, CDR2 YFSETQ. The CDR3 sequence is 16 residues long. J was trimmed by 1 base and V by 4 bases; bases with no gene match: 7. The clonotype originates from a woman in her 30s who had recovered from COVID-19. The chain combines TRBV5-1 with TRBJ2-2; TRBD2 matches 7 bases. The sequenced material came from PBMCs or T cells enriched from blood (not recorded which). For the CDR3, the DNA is TGCGCCAGCAGCCCCAGACTAGCTGGGAACACCGGGGAGCTGTTTTTT. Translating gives CASSPRLAGNTGELFF.